Detailed here is one TCR beta chain. Trimming pared 4 bases from V and 3 bases from J, leaving 15 bases between. Germline V lookup: CDR1 KGHSH, CDR2 LQKENI. This CDR3 has 16 residues. Per the authors' pipeline: For nucleated cells, counts were estimated from reference gene primer amplification. Sequencing used immunoSEQ multiplex PCR; TCRdb keeps in-frame clones, though not all of them. The V and J calls and clone size are taken from that table; D and trimming were inferred from the DNA. The data contain under 250,000 clones, over 65% of them seen just once; the ten biggest clones take up under 3%. These data are taken from a study of blood T cell repertoires in COVID-19.

The source is a woman aged 70-85 years with active or convalescent COVID-19. The J gene is TRBJ1-4, the V gene TRBV18; perhaps TRBD1 as D (6 bases). The sequencing input was peripheral blood. The CDR3 DNA follows: TGTGCCAGCTCACTTTCTACAGGGTCGGCTAATGAAAAACTGTTTTTT. Translation: CASSLSTGSANEKLFF.